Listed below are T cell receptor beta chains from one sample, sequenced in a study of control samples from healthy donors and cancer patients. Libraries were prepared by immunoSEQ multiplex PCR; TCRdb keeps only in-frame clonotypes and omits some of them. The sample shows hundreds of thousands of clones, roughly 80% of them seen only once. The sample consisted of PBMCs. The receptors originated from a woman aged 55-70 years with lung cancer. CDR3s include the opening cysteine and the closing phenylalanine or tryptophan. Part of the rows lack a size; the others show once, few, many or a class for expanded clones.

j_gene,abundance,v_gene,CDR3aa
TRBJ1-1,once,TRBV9,CASSVARGGTEAFF
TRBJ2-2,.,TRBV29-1,CSFAGKQSNTGELFF
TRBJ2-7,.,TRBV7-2,CASSPIAGLTYEQYF
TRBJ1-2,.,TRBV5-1,CASRKGAEGYGYTF
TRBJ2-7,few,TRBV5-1,CASCRDGLSYEQYF
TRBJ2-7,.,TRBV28,CASSSPGQSYEQYF
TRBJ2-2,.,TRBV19,CASRLAGGNTGELFF
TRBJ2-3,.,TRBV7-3,CASSPPGLAETDTQYF
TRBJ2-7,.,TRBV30,CAWSSEGTRYEQYF
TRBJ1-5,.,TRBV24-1,CGWWGANQPQHF
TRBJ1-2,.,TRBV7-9,CASSLTAGGNYGYTF
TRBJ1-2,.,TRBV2,CASAQGSGYTF